This T cell receptor beta chain was sequenced during a study of shared clonotypes between healthy human individuals. As for the study in general: CD8 memory received one plate per donor, CD8 naive two, CD4 memory three and CD4 naive three. Study observations and caveats: Only blood underwent sampling, and tissue repertoires likely differ.

Every one of the donors was a Caucasian adult that lived in Nashville, Tennessee. Concerning this clone: Its antigen is unidentified.

Authors' analysis steps: Junction-only sequences without quality scores came from ImmunoSEQ, so filtering differed. TCRdb's table, derived via immunoSEQ multiplex PCR, lists solely in-frame clones and lacks some. The DNA gave D and trimming, while V, J and clone size come from that table. The table records about 1.5 million clones, around 98% of them present only once. This CDR3 has 15 amino acids. CDR1 and CDR2 from the germline V gene are MGHRA and YSYEKL. The J segment lost 6 bases and the V segment lost 1 base, leaving 7 bases of the junction unmatched. The sample was naive CD4+ T cells sorted from blood. Subset reported: CD45RA+ positively selected. This clonotype was obtained from a young man in good health. The J gene is TRBJ1-2, the V gene TRBV4-1; 8 nucleotides match TRBD1. Here the CDR3 reads CASSQGGRGPNGYTF. CDR3 bases: TGCGCCAGCAGCCAAGGGGGCAGGGGGCCGAATGGCTACACCTTC.